This entry describes one T cell receptor beta chain. What it recognizes is unknown. This sample is part of a study of regulatory T cells in long-lasting Graves disease. The study, taken as a whole, reports: Researchers reported studying only peripheral blood, not thyroid tissue.

Researchers made TCR beta libraries by using iRepertoire HTBI primers and running Arm-PCR on CDR3 regions. TCRdb called the multiplex PCR reads again in MiXCR, with one record for every CDR3 protein. This table holds about 400,000 distinct CDR3 sequences, around 15% found once. This CDR3 is 14 amino acids long. V lost 5 bases to trimming and J lost 4 bases, with 14 bases between them. In germline, CDR1 is LNHDA, CDR2 SQIVND (reference sequence). Specified time point: newly diagnosed GD, antithyroid drugs for less than 3 months. After RNA was extracted from PBMCs, the TCR library was made from it. This specimen was peripheral blood mononuclear cells (PBMCs), taken at new diagnosis, from a patient treated with antithyroid drugs. The V and J genes are TRBV19 and TRBJ1-1; D call uncertain. The clonotype comes from a female donor with Graves disease. CDR3: CASSPRPQPTEAFF. CDR3 DNA: TGTGCCAGTAGTCCCCGCCCGCAGCCCACTGAAGCTTTCTTT.